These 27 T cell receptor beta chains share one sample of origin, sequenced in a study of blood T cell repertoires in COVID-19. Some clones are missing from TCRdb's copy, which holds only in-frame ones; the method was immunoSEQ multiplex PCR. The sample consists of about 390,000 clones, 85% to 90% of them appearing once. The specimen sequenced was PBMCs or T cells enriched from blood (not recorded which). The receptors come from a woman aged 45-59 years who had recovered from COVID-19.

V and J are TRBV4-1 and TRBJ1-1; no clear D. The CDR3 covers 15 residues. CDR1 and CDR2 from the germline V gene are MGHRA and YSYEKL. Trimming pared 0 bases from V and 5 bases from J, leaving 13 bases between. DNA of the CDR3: TGCGCCAGCAGCCAAGATCAAGAGGGCGGAACTGAAGCTTTCTTT. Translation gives CASSQDQEGGTEAFF.

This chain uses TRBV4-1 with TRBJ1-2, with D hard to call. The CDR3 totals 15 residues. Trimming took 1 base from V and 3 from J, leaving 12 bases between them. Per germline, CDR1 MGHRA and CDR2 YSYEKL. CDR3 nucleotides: TGCGCCAGCAGCCAAGTCGGTGCGGGAGACTATGGCTACACCTTC. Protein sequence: CASSQVGAGDYGYTF.

As DNA, the CDR3 is TGCGCCAGCAGCCAAGGGACAGGGGATGGCTACACCTTC. Amino acids: CASSQGTGDGYTF. The gene calls are TRBV4-1 and TRBJ1-2, with 9 bases matching TRBD1. This CDR3 has 13 residues. V lost 1 base and J lost 6; bases outside the gene matches: 0. Germline CDR1 and CDR2: MGHRA and YSYEKL.

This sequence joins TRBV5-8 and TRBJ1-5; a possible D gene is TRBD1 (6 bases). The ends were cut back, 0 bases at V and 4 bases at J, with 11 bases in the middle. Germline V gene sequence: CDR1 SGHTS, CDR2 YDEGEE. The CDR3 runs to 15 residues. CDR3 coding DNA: TGTGCCAGCAGCTTGGGAGGGGGTACGAATCAGCCCCAGCATTTT. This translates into CASSLGGGTNQPQHF. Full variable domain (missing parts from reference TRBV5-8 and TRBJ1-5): EAGVTQSPTHLIKTRGQQATLRCSPISGHTSVYWYQQALGLGLQFLLWYDEGEERNRGNFPPRFSGRQFPNYSSELNVNALELEDSALYLCASSLGGGTNQPQHFGDGTRLSIL.

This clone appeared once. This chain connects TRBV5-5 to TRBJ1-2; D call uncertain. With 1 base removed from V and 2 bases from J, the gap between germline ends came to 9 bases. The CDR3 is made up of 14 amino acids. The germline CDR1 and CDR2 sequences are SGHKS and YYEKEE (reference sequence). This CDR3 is CASSLFLENYGYTF. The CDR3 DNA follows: TGTGCCAGCAGCTTGTTTCTAGAGAACTATGGCTACACCTTC.

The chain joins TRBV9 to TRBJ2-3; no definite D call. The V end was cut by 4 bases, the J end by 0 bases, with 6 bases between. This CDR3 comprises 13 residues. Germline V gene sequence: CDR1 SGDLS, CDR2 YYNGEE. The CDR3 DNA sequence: TGTGCCAGCAGCACTACTAGCACAGATACGCAGTATTTT. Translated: CASSTTSTDTQYF.

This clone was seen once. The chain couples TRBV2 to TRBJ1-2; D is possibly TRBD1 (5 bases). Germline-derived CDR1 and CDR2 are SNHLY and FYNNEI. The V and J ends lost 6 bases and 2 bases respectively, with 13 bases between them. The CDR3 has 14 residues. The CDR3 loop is CASSLHGANYGYTF. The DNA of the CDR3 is TGTGCCAGCAGCCTTCATGGGGCCAACTATGGCTACACCTTC.

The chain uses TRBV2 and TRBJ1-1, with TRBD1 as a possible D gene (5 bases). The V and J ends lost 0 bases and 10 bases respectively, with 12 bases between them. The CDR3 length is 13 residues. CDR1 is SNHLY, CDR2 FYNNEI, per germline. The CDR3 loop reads CASSEASGQRAFF. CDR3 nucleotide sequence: TGTGCCAGCAGTGAAGCGTCAGGGCAGCGAGCTTTCTTT.

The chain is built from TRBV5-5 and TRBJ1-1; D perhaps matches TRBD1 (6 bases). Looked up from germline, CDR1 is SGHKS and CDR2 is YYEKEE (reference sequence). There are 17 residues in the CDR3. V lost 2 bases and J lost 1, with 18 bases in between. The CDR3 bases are TGTGCCAGCAGCTTTTTTAGCGGGGGCGGAGGGAACACTGAAGCTTTCTTT. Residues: CASSFFSGGGGNTEAFF.

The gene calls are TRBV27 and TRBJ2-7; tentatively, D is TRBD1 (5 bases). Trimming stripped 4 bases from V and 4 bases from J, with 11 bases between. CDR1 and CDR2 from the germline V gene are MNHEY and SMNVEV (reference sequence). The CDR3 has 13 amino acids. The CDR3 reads CASSYQGSYEQYF. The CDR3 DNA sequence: TGTGCCAGCAGTTATCAGGGTTCGTACGAGCAGTACTTC.

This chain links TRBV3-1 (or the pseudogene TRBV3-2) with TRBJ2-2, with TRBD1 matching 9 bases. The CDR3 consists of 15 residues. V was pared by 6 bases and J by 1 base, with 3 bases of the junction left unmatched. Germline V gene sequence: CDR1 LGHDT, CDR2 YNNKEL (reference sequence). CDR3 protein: CASSPGQGNTGELFF. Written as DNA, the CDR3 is TGTGCCAGCAGTCCGGGACAGGGGAACACCGGGGAGCTGTTTTTT.

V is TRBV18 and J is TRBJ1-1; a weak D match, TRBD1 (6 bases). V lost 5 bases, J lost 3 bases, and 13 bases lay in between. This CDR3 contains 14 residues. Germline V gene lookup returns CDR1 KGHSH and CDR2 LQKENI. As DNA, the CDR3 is TGTGCCAGCTCATTACAGGGCCGGCACACTGAAGCTTTCTTT. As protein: CASSLQGRHTEAFF.

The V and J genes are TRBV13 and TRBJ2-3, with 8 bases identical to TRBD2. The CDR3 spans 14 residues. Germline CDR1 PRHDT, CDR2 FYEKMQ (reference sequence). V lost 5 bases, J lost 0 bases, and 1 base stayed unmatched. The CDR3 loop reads CASSLAGSTDTQYF. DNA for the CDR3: TGTGCCAGCAGCCTAGCGGGTAGCACAGATACGCAGTATTTT.

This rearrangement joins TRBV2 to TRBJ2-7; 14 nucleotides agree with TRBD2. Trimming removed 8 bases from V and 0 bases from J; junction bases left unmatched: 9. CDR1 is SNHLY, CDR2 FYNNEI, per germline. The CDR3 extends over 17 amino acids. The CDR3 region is CASSGLAGGKSSYEQYF. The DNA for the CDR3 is TGTGCCAGCTCCGGACTAGCGGGGGGCAAGAGCTCCTACGAGCAGTACTTC.

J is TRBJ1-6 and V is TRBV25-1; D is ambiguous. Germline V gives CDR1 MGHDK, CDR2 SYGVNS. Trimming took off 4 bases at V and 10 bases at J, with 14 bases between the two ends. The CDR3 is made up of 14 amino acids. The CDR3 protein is CASSGANPRSPLHF. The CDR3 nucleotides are TGTGCCAGCAGTGGGGCGAACCCCCGATCACCCCTCCACTTT.

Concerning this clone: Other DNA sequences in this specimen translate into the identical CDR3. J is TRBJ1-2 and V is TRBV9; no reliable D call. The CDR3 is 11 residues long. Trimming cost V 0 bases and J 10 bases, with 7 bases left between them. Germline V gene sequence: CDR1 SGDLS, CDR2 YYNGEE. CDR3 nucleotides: TGTGCCAGCAGCGTAGGTCAGTCCTACACCTTC. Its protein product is CASSVGQSYTF.

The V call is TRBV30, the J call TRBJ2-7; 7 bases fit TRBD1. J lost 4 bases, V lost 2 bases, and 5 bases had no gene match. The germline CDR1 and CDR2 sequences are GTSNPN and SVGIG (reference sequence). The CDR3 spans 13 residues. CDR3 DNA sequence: TGTGCCTGGAGTCGGGACAGACCATACGAGCAGTACTTC. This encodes CAWSRDRPYEQYF.

The CDR3 sequence is CASTTDRVAQPQHF. CDR3 sequence (DNA): TGTGCCAGTACAACCGACAGGGTGGCCCAGCCCCAGCATTTT. V is TRBV19 and J is TRBJ1-5; the match to TRBD1 covers 7 bases. The CDR3 loop spans 14 amino acids. CDR1 and CDR2 (germline): LNHDA, SQIVND (reference sequence). J lost 7 bases, V lost 7 bases, and 10 bases had no gene match.

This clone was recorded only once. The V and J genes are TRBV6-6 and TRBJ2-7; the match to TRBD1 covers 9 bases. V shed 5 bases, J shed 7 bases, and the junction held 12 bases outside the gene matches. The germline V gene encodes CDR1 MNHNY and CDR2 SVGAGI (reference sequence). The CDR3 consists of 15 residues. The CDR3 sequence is CASSPSLGTGLEQYF. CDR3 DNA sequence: TGTGCCAGCAGTCCTAGTCTCGGGACAGGGCTTGAGCAGTACTTC.

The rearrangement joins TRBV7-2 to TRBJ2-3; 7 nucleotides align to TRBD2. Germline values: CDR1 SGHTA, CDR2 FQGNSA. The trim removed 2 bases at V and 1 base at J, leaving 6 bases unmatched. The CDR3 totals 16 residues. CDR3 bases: TGTGCCAGCAGCTTATTCTGGGCGGGGGGCACAGATACGCAGTATTTT. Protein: CASSLFWAGGTDTQYF.

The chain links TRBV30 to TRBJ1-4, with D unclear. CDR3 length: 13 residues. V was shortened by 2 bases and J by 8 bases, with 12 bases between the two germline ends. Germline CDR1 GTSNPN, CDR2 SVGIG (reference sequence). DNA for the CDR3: TGTGCCTGGAGTCCAAGTACGGGGGAAAAACTGTTTTTT. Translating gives CAWSPSTGEKLFF.

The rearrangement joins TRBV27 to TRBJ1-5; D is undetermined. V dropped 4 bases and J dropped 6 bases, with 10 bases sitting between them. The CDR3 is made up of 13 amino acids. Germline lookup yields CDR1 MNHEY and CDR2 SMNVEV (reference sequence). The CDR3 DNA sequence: TGTGCCAGCAGTTCCAATGGAGCTCAGCCCCAGCATTTT. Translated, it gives CASSSNGAQPQHF.

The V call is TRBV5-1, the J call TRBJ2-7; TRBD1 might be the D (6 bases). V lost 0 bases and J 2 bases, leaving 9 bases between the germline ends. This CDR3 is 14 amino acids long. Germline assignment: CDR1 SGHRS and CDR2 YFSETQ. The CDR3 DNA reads TGCGCCAGCAGCTTGGACAGGGACCCCTACGAGCAGTACTTC. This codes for CASSLDRDPYEQYF. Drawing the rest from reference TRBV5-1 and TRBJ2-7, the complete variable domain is KAGVTQTPRYLIKTRGQQVTLSCSPISGHRSVSWYQQTPGQGLQFLFEYFSETQRNKGNFPGRFSGRQFSNSRSEMNVSTLELGDSALYLCASSLDRDPYEQYFGPGTRLTVT.

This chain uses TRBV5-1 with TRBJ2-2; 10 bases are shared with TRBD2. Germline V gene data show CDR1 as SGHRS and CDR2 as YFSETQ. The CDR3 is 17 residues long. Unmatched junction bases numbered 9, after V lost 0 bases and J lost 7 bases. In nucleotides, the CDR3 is TGCGCCAGCAGCTTGGGTGCTCTAGCGGGGGCCTTCGGGGAGCTGTTTTTT. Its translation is CASSLGALAGAFGELFF.

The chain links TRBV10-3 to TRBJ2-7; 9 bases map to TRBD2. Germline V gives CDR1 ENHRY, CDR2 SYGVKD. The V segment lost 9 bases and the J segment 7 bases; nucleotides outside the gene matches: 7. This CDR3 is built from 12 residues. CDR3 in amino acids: CAIMAGGREQYF. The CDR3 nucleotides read TGTGCCATAATGGCGGGGGGGCGAGAGCAGTACTTC.

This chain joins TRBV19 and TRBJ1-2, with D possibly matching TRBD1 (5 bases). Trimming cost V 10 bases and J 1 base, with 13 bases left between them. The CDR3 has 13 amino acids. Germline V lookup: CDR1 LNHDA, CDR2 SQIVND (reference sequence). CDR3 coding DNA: TGTGCCACTACAAGGGGTTTTAACTATGGCTACACCTTC. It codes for CATTRGFNYGYTF.

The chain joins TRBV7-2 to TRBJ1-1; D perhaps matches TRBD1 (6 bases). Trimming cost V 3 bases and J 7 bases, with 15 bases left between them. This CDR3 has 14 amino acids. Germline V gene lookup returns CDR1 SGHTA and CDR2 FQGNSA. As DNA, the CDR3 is TGTGCCAGCAGCTTCTCAGGGGAGTTAGGTGAAGCTTTCTTT. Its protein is CASSFSGELGEAFF.